This T cell receptor (beta chain) was profiled in a study of blood T cell repertoires in COVID-19. Study context: The analysed material was cDNA or gDNA that came from T cells, B-cell-depleted T cells, or PBMCs.

Participants were aged about 18 to 90 years, lived in 24 US areas, and enrolled virtually. Profiling relied on immunoSEQ multiplex PCR, and the TCRdb table lists in-frame clones only, not all of them. The data show about 400,000 clones, 88% seen once. Trimming left V 5 bases short and J 4 bases short, with 12 bases between. This CDR3 contains 13 residues. Germline CDR1 and CDR2: MNHEY and SVGEGT. The gene calls are TRBV6-2 or TRBV6-3 and TRBJ2-7; no reliable D call. The receptor was isolated from a woman between 25 and 40 years old with acute COVID-19. The sample taken for sequencing was PBMCs or T cells enriched from blood (not recorded which). CDR3: CASSDGSGYEQYF. CDR3 nucleotides: TGTGCCAGCAGTGATGGGTCGGGTTACGAGCAGTACTTC.